The source of this T cell receptor beta chain is a study of T cells in women clearing cervical HPV infection. immunoSEQ multiplex PCR used an average of roughly 1,300 ng genomic DNA. Method: immunoSEQ multiplex PCR; TCRdb's copy keeps in-frame clones and lacks some. This table lists 23,000 or so clones. To note about this clone: Its specificity is unknown. Sequencing ends 3 residues short of the CDR3 end; the germline J gene provides the rest.

Germline-derived CDR1 and CDR2 are SEHNR and FQNEAQ (reference sequence). Trimming removed 5 bases from V and 8 bases from J, with 10 bases in between. This CDR3 contains 12 residues. Study results and caveats: TRBV6-7 relative abundance averaged 0.11% in cases and under 0.2% in controls.

The sample consisted of blood buffy coat. The sequence was collected from a woman aged 18-70 years with a cervical HPV16 infection that either progressed to CIN3+ or cleared (not recorded which). V and J are TRBV7-9 and TRBJ2-1, with no clear D. The CDR3 DNA, read in part, is TGTGCCAGCAGCCCTAGACCCGATGAG. Its protein product is CASSPRPDE. The CDR3 in its entirety is CASSPRPDEQFF. Filled out from reference TRBV7-9 and TRBJ2-1, the complete variable domain reads DTGVSQNPRHKITKRGQNVTFRCDPISEHNRLYWYRQTLGQGPEFLTYFQNEAQLEKSRLLSDRFSAERPKGSFSTLEIQRTEQGDSAMYLCASSPRPDEQFFGPGTRLTVL.